This TCR beta chain came from a study of a mutant IDH1 vaccine in newly diagnosed glioma. Assay used: immunoSEQ multiplex PCR; TCRdb lists only in-frame clones, some missing. The table includes about 72,000 clones, about 80% detected once. Time point given: week 23, last vaccination. In every dose of vaccine, 300 ug of mutant IDH1 20-mer peptide was given alongside topical imiquimod. Concerning this clone: Its cognate antigen is unknown.

This CDR3 has 12 amino acids. The V gene lost 5 bases and the J gene lost 6 bases, with 11 bases spanning the gap. Germline assignment: CDR1 MNHNY and CDR2 SVGAGI (reference sequence). The V and J genes are TRBV6-6 and TRBJ2-7; TRBD1 is a possible D gene (5 bases). This specimen was PBMCs, taken from a glioma patient whose treatment included an IDH1 peptide vaccine. This receptor was taken from a man aged 18 to 29 with glioma. The CDR3 coding sequence is TGTGCCAGCAGTCGACAGACCCGCGAGCAGTACTTC. It translates to CASSRQTREQYF.